This is a list of T cell receptor beta chains from one sample in a study of CD8+ T cells in alopecia areata. Measured with immunoSEQ multiplex PCR; TCRdb has only the in-frame clones, and not every one. The repertoire has about 200,000 clones, roughly 64% of them found once; the top ten carry roughly 5.8%. The sample was CD4+ T cells sorted from blood, taken at week 24, from a patient treated with tofacitinib. These TCRs come from a human donor with alopecia areata. Both conserved end residues are part of each CDR3. The D gene is left open where the match is weak. Clone size is given for some rows only: seen once, a few or many times, or a class if the clone is expanded.

j_call d_call clone_size v_call cdr3_nt cdr3_aa
TRBJ2-5 NA NA TRBV7-9 TGTGCCAGCAGCTTAGCGGTCGGGTCAGAGACCCAGTACTTC CASSLAVGSETQYF
TRBJ2-7 NA NA TRBV20-1 TGCAGTGCTACCCCGCACCACGAGCAGTACTTC CSATPHHEQYF
TRBJ1-5 NA NA TRBV4-2 TGTGCCAGCAGCCCGAACAGGGAACAGCCCCAGCATTTT CASSPNREQPQHF
TRBJ1-1 NA NA TRBV7-2 TGTGCCAGCAGCTTAGCGCTGCAGGGAGAAGCTTTCTTT CASSLALQGEAFF
TRBJ1-1 NA NA TRBV30 TGTGCCTGGGATCCTTGGACGGGTCGTGAAGCTTTCTTT CAWDPWTGREAFF
TRBJ2-7 TRBD1 NA TRBV29-1 TGCAGCGTTGGACAGGGGGCCTACGAGCAGTACTTC CSVGQGAYEQYF
TRBJ1-1 TRBD1 NA TRBV27 TGTGCCAGCAGTTTAAGACAGGGGGTGAACACTGAAGCTTTCTTT CASSLRQGVNTEAFF
TRBJ2-7 TRBD2 NA TRBV18 TGTGCCAGCTCACCAGTCTTTAGCGGGAGGACCGCCTACGAGCAGTACTTC CASSPVFSGRTAYEQYF
TRBJ2-5 TRBD1 NA TRBV6-6 TGTGCCAGCAGTGACACAGGGGTCCACGGAGAGACCCAGTACTTC CASSDTGVHGETQYF
TRBJ2-6 NA few TRBV29-1 TGCAGCGTGATGCGCTCTGGGGCCAACGTCCTGACTTTC CSVMRSGANVLTF
TRBJ2-2 TRBD2 NA TRBV6-6 TGTGCCAGCACTACGGGGGGGCAAACTGTCGGGGAGCTGTTTTTT CASTTGGQTVGELFF
TRBJ2-7 NA few TRBV28 TGTGCCAGCAGTCCCGGGGGCAGGGGCTACGAGCAGTACTTC CASSPGGRGYEQYF
TRBJ2-7 TRBD2 NA TRBV30 TGTGCCTGGAGTTCCCGGACTAGCGGGGTGAGCTCCTACGAGCAGTACTTC CAWSSRTSGVSSYEQYF
TRBJ2-5 TRBD2 NA TRBV4-1 TGCGCCAGCAGCCAAGCCGCGGAACTAGCGGGCCAAGAGACCCAGTACTTC CASSQAAELAGQETQYF
TRBJ2-7 NA few TRBV5-1 TGCGCCAGCAGCTTAGGACGCAACTACGAGCAGTACTTC CASSLGRNYEQYF
TRBJ2-6 TRBD1 NA TRBV29-1 TGCAGCGTTGGGGGGACAGGGGGCTCTGGGGCCAACGTCCTGACTTTC CSVGGTGGSGANVLTF
TRBJ1-1 NA NA TRBV20-1 TGCAGTGCTAGGGTCTGGACTGAAGCTTTCTTT CSARVWTEAFF
TRBJ2-5 TRBD2 NA TRBV7-2 TGTGCCAGCAGCTTGGGGACTACGGAGACCCAGTACTTC CASSLGTTETQYF
TRBJ2-3 NA few TRBV5-1 TGCGCCAGCAGTTTATCCGGGGGAGCAAATGCGCAGTATTTT CASSLSGGANAQYF
TRBJ2-5 TRBD2 NA TRBV5-1 TGCGCCAGCAGCTCACTAGCGGGAGAGAAAGAGACCCAGTACTTC CASSSLAGEKETQYF
TRBJ2-7 TRBD2 NA TRBV7-2 TGTGCCAGCAGCACCCGGACTAGCCCCGGGGGAGAGCAGTACTTC CASSTRTSPGGEQYF
TRBJ2-6 NA NA TRBV7-6 TGTGCCAGCAGCTTAGACCCACAGGGAACCGGGGCCAACGTCCTGACTTTC CASSLDPQGTGANVLTF
TRBJ1-6 TRBD1 NA TRBV2 TGTGCCAGCAGTGGGGACAGTTTCTATAATTCACCCCTCCACTTT CASSGDSFYNSPLHF
TRBJ2-1 TRBD1 few TRBV7-2 TGTGCCAGCAGCGCAGGGGGCGTCTACAATGAGCAGTTCTTC CASSAGGVYNEQFF
TRBJ2-3 NA NA TRBV29-1 TGCAGCGTTGATACGAGGGAGGGCACAGATACGCAGTATTTT CSVDTREGTDTQYF